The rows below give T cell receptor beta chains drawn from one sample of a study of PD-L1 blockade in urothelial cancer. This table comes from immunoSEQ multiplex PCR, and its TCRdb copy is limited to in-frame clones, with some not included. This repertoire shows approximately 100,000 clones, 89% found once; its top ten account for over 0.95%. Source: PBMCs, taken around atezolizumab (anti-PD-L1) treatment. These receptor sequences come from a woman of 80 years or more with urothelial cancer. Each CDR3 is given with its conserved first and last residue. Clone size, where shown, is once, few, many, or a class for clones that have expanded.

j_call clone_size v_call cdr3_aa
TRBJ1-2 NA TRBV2 CASRRTGGTYGYTF
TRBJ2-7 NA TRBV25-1 CASAFGLAGGPSYEQYF
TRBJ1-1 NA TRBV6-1 CASSDHSGTEAFF
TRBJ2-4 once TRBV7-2 CASSFNIDLAKNIQYF
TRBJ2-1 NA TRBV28 CASSFLISGLAGGISYNEQFF
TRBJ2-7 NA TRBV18 CASSPTAGSGEQYF
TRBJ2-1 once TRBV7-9 CASSLLGLKNNEQFF
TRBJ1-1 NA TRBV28 CASNLDRVYTEAFF
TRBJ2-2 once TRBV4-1 CASSLPPGTSDTGELFF
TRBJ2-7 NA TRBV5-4 CASSSGQGPYEQYF
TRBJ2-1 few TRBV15 CASAAGQGQSNEQFF
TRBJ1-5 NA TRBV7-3 CASSSNLRGSRVSCNQPQHF
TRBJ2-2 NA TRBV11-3 CASSLSGATGELFF
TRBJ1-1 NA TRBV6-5 CASSSTFSGGSEAFF
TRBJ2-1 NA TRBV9 CASSVGRAGGYEQFF
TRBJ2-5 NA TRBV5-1 CASSLGREQETQYF
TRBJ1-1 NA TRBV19 CASSAPMGRRGTEAFF
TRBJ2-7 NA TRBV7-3 CASSPTGGQEQYF
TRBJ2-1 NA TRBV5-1 CASSRRGSYNEQFF
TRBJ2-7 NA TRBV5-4 CASSRAGDYEQYF
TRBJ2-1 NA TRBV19 CASSTQRLAGGYNEQFF
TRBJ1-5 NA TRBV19 CASKDRTSRQPQHF
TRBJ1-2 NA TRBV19 CASSESAGGYTF
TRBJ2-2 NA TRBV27 CASSFDERDTGELFF
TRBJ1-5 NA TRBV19 CASRDGGWNQPQHF
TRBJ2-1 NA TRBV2 CASSEAGLAGVGRNEQFF
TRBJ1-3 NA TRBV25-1 CASSDVGAASGNTIYF
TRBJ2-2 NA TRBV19 CASSTRLQSANTGELFF
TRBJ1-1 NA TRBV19 CASSTGGVGEAFF
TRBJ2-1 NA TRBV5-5 CASSFAGIYNEQFF
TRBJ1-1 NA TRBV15 CATSSSPGGAFF
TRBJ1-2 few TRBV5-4 CASSLGDRESYGYTF
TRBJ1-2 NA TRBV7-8 CASSPPRAAGGYTF
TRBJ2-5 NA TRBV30 CAWSGTGWETQYF
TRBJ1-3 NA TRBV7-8 CASSLDIINTIYF
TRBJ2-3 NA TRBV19 CASTPRGLTDTQYF
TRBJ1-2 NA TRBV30 CMTSTNYGYTF
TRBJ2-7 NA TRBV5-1 CASSSAWGSSYEQYF
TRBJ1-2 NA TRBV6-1 CASNAPGYNYGYTF
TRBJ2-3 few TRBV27 CASSLSGLRKVINTQYF
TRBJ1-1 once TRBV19 CASRDRGLSPSNTEAFF
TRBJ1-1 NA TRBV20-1 CSVRTGRAFF
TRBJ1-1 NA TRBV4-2 CASSQDGTGGSGTEAFF
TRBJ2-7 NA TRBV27 CASSRRTGGSSYEQYF
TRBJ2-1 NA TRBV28 CASRLRTRSSYNEQFF